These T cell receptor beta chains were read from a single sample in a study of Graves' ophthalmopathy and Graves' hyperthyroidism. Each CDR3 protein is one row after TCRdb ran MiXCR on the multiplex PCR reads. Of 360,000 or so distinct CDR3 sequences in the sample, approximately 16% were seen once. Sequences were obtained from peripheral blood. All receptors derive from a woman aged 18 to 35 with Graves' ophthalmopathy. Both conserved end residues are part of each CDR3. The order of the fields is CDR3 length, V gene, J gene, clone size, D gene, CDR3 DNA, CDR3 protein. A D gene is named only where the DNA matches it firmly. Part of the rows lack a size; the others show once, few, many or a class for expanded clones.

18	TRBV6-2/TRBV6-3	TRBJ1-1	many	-	TGTGCCAGCAGTTACTCGACGACAGGTGTGAGCCCAAACACTGAAGCTTTCTTT	CASSYSTTGVSPNTEAFF
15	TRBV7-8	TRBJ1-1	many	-	TGTGCCAGCAGCTTAGCGTTCGGTCATGACACTGAAGCTTTCTTT	CASSLAFGHDTEAFF
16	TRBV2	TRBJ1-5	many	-	TGTGCCAGCAGTGAAGGGGGCAGAAGATCAAATCAGCCCCAGCATTTT	CASSEGGRRSNQPQHF
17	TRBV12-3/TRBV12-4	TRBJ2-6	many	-	TGTGCCAGCAGGCCGGGACGGGCAAGCTCTGGGGCCAACGTCCTGACTTTC	CASRPGRASSGANVLTF
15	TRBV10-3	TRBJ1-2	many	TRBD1	TGTGCCATCAGTGAGTCGCCACAGGGGGCGAATGGCTACACCTTC	CAISESPQGANGYTF
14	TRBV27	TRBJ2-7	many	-	TGTGCCAGCAGTTTGTCGGCTAGAAACAACGAGCAGTACTTC	CASSLSARNNEQYF
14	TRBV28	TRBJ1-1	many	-	TGTGCCAGCAGCCTCTTCTTGAGGAGCACTGAAGCTTTCTTT	CASSLFLRSTEAFF
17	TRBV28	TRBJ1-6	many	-	TGTGCCAGCAGTCCCCCTGGCTTTAGCTCCTATAATTCACCCCTCCACTTT	CASSPPGFSSYNSPLHF
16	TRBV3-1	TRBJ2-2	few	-	TGTGCCAGCAGCCTCACAGGAACCGCGAACACCGGGGAGCTGTTTTTT	CASSLTGTANTGELFF
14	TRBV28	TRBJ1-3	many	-	TGTGCCAGCAGTTTAGTGGGGGTTGGAAACACCATATATTTT	CASSLVGVGNTIYF
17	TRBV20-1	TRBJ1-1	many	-	TGCAGTGCTAGAGACGCTGGGGGAGGTCGGGGTGAGACTGAAGCTTTCTTT	CSARDAGGGRGETEAFF
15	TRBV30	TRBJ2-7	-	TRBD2	TGTGCCTGGAGTGTTAACAGCGGGGACTCCTACGAGCAGTACTTC	CAWSVNSGDSYEQYF
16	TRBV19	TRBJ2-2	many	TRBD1	TGTGCCAGTAGTATTGTCCAGGGGGCGAACACCGGGGAGCTGTTTTTT	CASSIVQGANTGELFF
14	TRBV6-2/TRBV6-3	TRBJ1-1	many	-	TGTGCCTTAAGGGAGGGTCCGGTGAACACTGAAGCTTTCTTT	CALREGPVNTEAFF
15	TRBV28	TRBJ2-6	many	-	TGTGCCAGCAGTACGGTCTTCTCTGGGGCCAACGTCCTGACTTTC	CASSTVFSGANVLTF
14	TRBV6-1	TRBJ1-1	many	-	TGTGCCAGCGCCCTCTCTGGGGGCGCCTCTGAAGCTTTCTTT	CASALSGGASEAFF
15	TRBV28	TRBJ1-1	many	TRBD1	TGTGCCAGCAGCCCGGACAGGGAGGGGGGCACTGAAGCTTTCTTT	CASSPDREGGTEAFF
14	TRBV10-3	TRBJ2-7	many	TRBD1	TGTGCCATCACCAGGTCGACAGGGAGCTACGAGCAGTACTTC	CAITRSTGSYEQYF
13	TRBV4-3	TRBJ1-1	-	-	TGCGCCAGCAGCCAAGACCCTGGCCAGGAAGCTTTCTTT	CASSQDPGQEAFF
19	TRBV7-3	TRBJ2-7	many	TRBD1	TGTGCCAGCAGCTTAACAGGGGGCGCGACCGGAACTTACTCCTACGAGCAGTACTTC	CASSLTGGATGTYSYEQYF
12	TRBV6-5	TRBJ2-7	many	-	TGTGCCAGCAGTTACCTCCTGGGCGAGCAGTACTTC	CASSYLLGEQYF
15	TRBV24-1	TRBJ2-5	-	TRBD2	TGTGCCACCGCCCCGAGACTAGCGGGAGTAGAGACCCAGTACTTC	CATAPRLAGVETQYF
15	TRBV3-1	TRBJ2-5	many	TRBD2	TGTGCCAGCAGCGGAACGGGGGGAGATGAAGAGACCCAGTACTTC	CASSGTGGDEETQYF